One and the same sample provided the 2 T cell receptor beta chains below, sequenced in a study of beta chain features in type 1 diabetes. Findings and caveats of the study: Researchers report that Type 1 diabetes patients had moderately but significantly shorter TCRB CDR3s across all four CD4+ subsets.

The authors reverse transcribed all of the isolated RNA, so sequencing captured expressed TCRB transcripts. The protocol was immunoSEQ multiplex PCR, while the TCRdb copy is restricted to in-frame clones and leaves out a portion. Among more than 200,000 clones listed, 16% were seen once. Their cognate antigens are unknown. Sequenced: naive CD4+ T cells from blood. The receptors were gathered from a man younger than 45 with type 1 diabetes.

This clone was found a few times. The chain combines TRBV29-1 with TRBJ2-1; D unresolved. V was pared by 4 bases and J by 3 bases, with 10 bases between. The CDR3 contains 13 residues. Germline loops: CDR1 SQVTM, CDR2 ANQGSEA. The CDR3 protein is CSVAEIIYNEQFF. The CDR3 bases are TGCAGCGTTGCTGAGATAATCTACAATGAGCAGTTCTTC.

J is TRBJ1-5 and V is TRBV5-6; tentative D call: TRBD1 (5 bases). Germline CDR1 SGHDT, CDR2 YYEEEE. This CDR3 region has 16 residues. V lost 2 bases and J 4 bases, leaving 16 bases between the germline ends. The CDR3, as DNA: TGTGCCAGCAGCTTAACGGCAGGCTCAGGGAATCAGCCCCAGCATTTT. Protein product: CASSLTAGSGNQPQHF.